This T cell receptor beta chain stems from a study of blood T cell repertoires in COVID-19. This clone has only a few counts. V lost 4 bases and J lost 0; bases outside the gene matches: 7. The CDR3 has 17 amino acids. Germline V gene lookup returns CDR1 SGHVS and CDR2 FNYEAQ. Original processing methods: Amplifying reference gene primers gave estimates of nucleated cell counts. Clones were read by immunoSEQ multiplex PCR, and TCRdb kept only the in-frame ones, dropping some. V and J calls and clone size follow that table, whereas D and trimming were derived from the DNA. The sample lists tens of thousands of clones, about 83% seen once, with around 9.6% in the top ten.

The chain combines TRBV7-6 with TRBJ2-3; 10 bases fit TRBD2. The sequenced material came from peripheral blood. This TCR was recovered from a man between 45 and 60 years old with COVID-19, enrolled during active disease. CDR3 region: CASSSRTSGASTDTQYF. CDR3 coding DNA: TGTGCCAGCAGCTCGAGAACTAGCGGGGCTAGCACAGATACGCAGTATTTT.